A selection of T cell receptor beta chains follows, all from one sample in a study of early T cells in non-severe SARS-CoV-2 infection. TCRdb re-derived calls from the 5' RACE reads in MiXCR, one entry per CDR3 protein. The data hold about 30,000 distinct CDR3 sequences, with roughly 5.7% observed a single time. The specimen sequenced was whole blood. These TCRs come from an adult who was a healthcare worker with PCR-confirmed SARS-CoV-2 infection or an uninfected control (not recorded which). Each CDR3 is given with its conserved first and last residue. D genes are given only for firm matches. Size is omitted from some rows. Given values are once, few, many or a class for expanded clones.

J,D,size,V,DNA,CDR3
TRBJ1-4,.,many,TRBV20-1,TGCAGTGCCTTATGGGGGACTAATGAAAAACTGTTTTTT,CSALWGTNEKLFF
TRBJ2-7,.,many,TRBV7-9,TGTGCCAGCAGCTCTCCGGTGTGGGGGGATTACGAGCAGTACTTC,CASSSPVWGDYEQYF
TRBJ2-2,.,many,TRBV6-1,TGTGCCAGCAAGGCGGCGTATGAGCTAGTTTTGGGGACCGGGGAGCTGTTTTTT,CASKAAYELVLGTGELFF
TRBJ1-2,.,many,TRBV2,TGTGCCAGCAGCCTAAGGGAGGGATCAGGTTTTGGCTACACCTTC,CASSLREGSGFGYTF
TRBJ2-7,TRBD2,few,TRBV2,TGTGCCAGCAGTCCACTAGCGAACGACGAGCAGTACTTC,CASSPLANDEQYF
TRBJ2-2,.,many,TRBV5-4,TGTGCCAGCAGCTTGACCCGGACGAGCGGGGAGCTGTTTTTT,CASSLTRTSGELFF
TRBJ2-1,.,many,TRBV6-5,TGTGCCAGCAGTTACTCGTGGGTTGGGTCCTACAATGAGCAGTTCTTC,CASSYSWVGSYNEQFF
TRBJ2-1,.,many,TRBV20-1,TGCAGTGCTAGAGGTCGGGGGGCCTGGGATGATGAGCAGTTCTTC,CSARGRGAWDDEQFF
TRBJ2-7,TRBD1,many,TRBV18,TGTGCCAGTCAACCGGGACAGAATTACGAGCAGTACTTC,CASQPGQNYEQYF
TRBJ2-3,.,medium-sized,TRBV15,TGTGCCACCAGTGTAGACGAAGGTGGCCCACTGGGGGATACGCAGTATTTT,CATSVDEGGPLGDTQYF
TRBJ2-1,.,many,TRBV10-3,TGTGCCATCAGTGAGTCGAACAGGGTGGGCAATGAGCAGTTCTTC,CAISESNRVGNEQFF
TRBJ2-7,.,many,TRBV6-5,TGTGCCAGCAGTTACCGTCGAGGTCCTCACTACGAGCAGTACTTC,CASSYRRGPHYEQYF
TRBJ1-1,.,many,TRBV24-1,TGTGCCACCAGTGACCGGATTAACACTGAAGCTTTCTTT,CATSDRINTEAFF
TRBJ2-7,TRBD2,many,TRBV10-3,TGTGCCATCAGTGACAGCGGGAGGACCTACGAGCAGTACTTC,CAISDSGRTYEQYF
TRBJ2-1,TRBD1,many,TRBV5-4,TGTGCCAGCAGCTCCCCAGGGGGCTCCTACAATGAGCAGTTCTTC,CASSSPGGSYNEQFF
TRBJ1-2,.,many,TRBV7-9,TGTGCCAGCAGTGGGTCTGCGCGAATCTATGGCTACACCTTC,CASSGSARIYGYTF
TRBJ1-1,.,few,TRBV6-5,TGTGCCCCCGAAAGAACTTCAAACACTGAAGCTTTCTTT,CAPERTSNTEAFF
TRBJ2-5,TRBD1,few,TRBV30,TGTGCCTGGAGTGTAAGGGACAGGGGATGGGGAGAGACCCAGTACTTC,CAWSVRDRGWGETQYF
TRBJ2-1,TRBD1,many,TRBV7-9,TGTGCCAGCAGCATCCGACAGGGGACCTACAATGAGCAGTTCTTC,CASSIRQGTYNEQFF
TRBJ2-7,.,many,TRBV7-9,TGTGCCACCGGACGAGAGACCTACGAGCAGTACTTC,CATGRETYEQYF
TRBJ1-5,.,many,TRBV12-3/TRBV12-4,TGTGCCAGCAGTTTAACAGGGAGTCGCAATCAGCCCCAGCATTTT,CASSLTGSRNQPQHF
TRBJ2-1,TRBD1,many,TRBV7-9,TGTGCCAGCAGCTCGGGACAGGGGGACTACAATGAGCAGTTCTTC,CASSSGQGDYNEQFF
TRBJ2-5,TRBD2,.,TRBV30,TGTGCCTGGAGTCTGACTAGCGGGAGGATGGCCCAGTACTTC,CAWSLTSGRMAQYF
TRBJ2-7,TRBD2,.,TRBV4-2,TGTGCCAGCAGCCCACAGGGACTAGCGGGGGGGCTAGCCCTCGAGCAGTACTTC,CASSPQGLAGGLALEQYF
TRBJ2-7,.,.,TRBV27,TGTGCCAGCAGTCTGGCACCCTCCTCCTACGAGCAGTACTTC,CASSLAPSSYEQYF
TRBJ2-7,.,many,TRBV7-8,TGTGCCAGCAGCCCCCAGCAAGGGCCTTCGTACGAGCAGTACTTC,CASSPQQGPSYEQYF
TRBJ1-1,.,.,TRBV21-1,TGTGCCAGCAGCAAAGTGGCCAGGGAGGGCACTGAAGCTTTCTTT,CASSKVAREGTEAFF
TRBJ2-7,TRBD1,.,TRBV7-2,TGTGCCAGCAGCTTAGCAGGGAGCAGGGGGCACGAGCAGTACTTC,CASSLAGSRGHEQYF
TRBJ1-2,.,few,TRBV19,TGTGCCAGTAGTGTGGGACATCCGATGTATGGCTACACCTTC,CASSVGHPMYGYTF
TRBJ1-2,.,many,TRBV15,TGTGCCACCAGCAGAGATCGAGGGGAAGTCTATGGCTACACCTTC,CATSRDRGEVYGYTF
TRBJ2-1,.,many,TRBV6-1,TGTGCCAGCAGTGATGCTGGTGAGCAGTTCTTC,CASSDAGEQFF
TRBJ2-7,.,many,TRBV2,TGTGCCATTGGACAGCCCTACGAGCAGTACTTC,CAIGQPYEQYF
TRBJ2-4,.,many,TRBV7-2,TGTGCCAGCAGCTTAATAGAGAGAACGACAGGAAACATTCAGTACTTC,CASSLIERTTGNIQYF
TRBJ1-1,.,many,TRBV11-2,TGTGCCAGCAGCTTATGGGGGAGAAACACTGAAGCTTTCTTT,CASSLWGRNTEAFF
TRBJ1-1,.,few,TRBV11-2,TGTGCCAGCAGCTTAAGTCAGGCTAACACTGAAGCTTTCTTT,CASSLSQANTEAFF
TRBJ2-1,.,many,TRBV4-3,TGCGCCAGCAGCCAAGATCAGGGGACTGAGCAGTTCTTC,CASSQDQGTEQFF
TRBJ1-5,TRBD1,many,TRBV18,TGTGCCAGCTCACTATACGACAGGGGACAGGGTCAGCCCCAGCATTTT,CASSLYDRGQGQPQHF
TRBJ1-2,TRBD1,.,TRBV4-1,TGCGCCAGCAGCCAACGGACAGGGCCGAGTGGTGATGGCTACACCTTC,CASSQRTGPSGDGYTF
TRBJ1-4,TRBD1,many,TRBV12-3/TRBV12-4,TGTGCCAGCAGTTTGTGGCAGGGGGTCGAAAAACTGTTTTTT,CASSLWQGVEKLFF
TRBJ2-5,.,many,TRBV3-1,TGTGCCAGCAGCCAAGAGGGACGACGGACCCAGTACTTC,CASSQEGRRTQYF
TRBJ2-3,.,many,TRBV5-4,TGTGCCAGCAGCTTGACAGCTTTAACAGATACGCAGTATTTT,CASSLTALTDTQYF
TRBJ2-2,.,.,TRBV7-2,TGTGCCAGCAGCTTAGGGCACCCATCGAACACCGGGGAGCTGTTTTTT,CASSLGHPSNTGELFF
TRBJ2-3,.,many,TRBV12-5,TGTGCTAGTGGCCCCGACAGAACGCGAACGGGGTTTACAGATACGCAGTATTTT,CASGPDRTRTGFTDTQYF
TRBJ1-1,.,many,TRBV7-9,TGTGCCAGCAGCCACGAGGGCGGAGGTGCTTTCTTT,CASSHEGGGAFF
TRBJ2-2,TRBD2,many,TRBV7-9,TGTGCCAGCAGGCTAGCGGGCGTCCAGACCGGGGAGCTGTTTTTT,CASRLAGVQTGELFF
TRBJ1-2,TRBD1,few,TRBV7-9,TGTGCCAGCAGCCGCGGACAGGCCTTGGAAAATGGCTACACCTTC,CASSRGQALENGYTF
TRBJ2-7,TRBD1,many,TRBV12-3/TRBV12-4,TGTGCCAGCAGGTCCTCGGGACAGGGAGGGCGCGAGCAGTACTTC,CASRSSGQGGREQYF
TRBJ1-5,.,many,TRBV6-4,TGTGCCAGCAGTGATGGATTGGGTCAGCCCCAGCATTTT,CASSDGLGQPQHF
TRBJ2-3,.,many,TRBV20-1,TGCAGTGCTAAAACTCAGGCAGATACGCAGTATTTT,CSAKTQADTQYF